Each of the 9 T cell receptor beta chains below was sequenced from the same sample in a study of blood T cell repertoires in COVID-19. Here immunoSEQ multiplex PCR was the method, and the copy in TCRdb shows in-frame clones only, minus some. In the table there are 120,000 to 150,000 clones, approximately 87% of which are singletons. Sequenced input: PBMCs or T cells enriched from blood (not recorded which). These receptor sequences come from a man aged 50-60 years in a cohort exposed to, infected with or recovered from COVID-19 (not recorded which).

The chain recombines TRBV5-1 with TRBJ2-7; 9 positions agree with TRBD1. CDR3 size: 15 residues. V was clipped by 4 bases and J by 3 bases; unmatched bases: 8. From germline, CDR1 is SGHRS and CDR2 YFSETQ. In DNA form, the CDR3 reads TGCGCCAGCAGCGACCCACAGGGGGCGATCTACGAGCAGTACTTC. The encoded protein is CASSDPQGAIYEQYF.

The chain recombines TRBV3-1 (or the pseudogene TRBV3-2) with TRBJ2-3; TRBD1 agrees at 9 bases. The CDR3 consists of 17 residues. The V gene end was trimmed by 1 base and the J gene end by 2 bases; junction bases not matched to a gene: 7. Germline CDR1 is LGHDT and CDR2 is YNNKEL (reference sequence). The CDR3 here is CASSQARDREATDTQYF. The CDR3 nucleotides read TGTGCCAGCAGCCAAGCCAGGGACAGGGAGGCCACAGATACGCAGTATTTT.

This chain joins TRBV18 and TRBJ1-5, with D uncertain. V was cut by 2 bases and J by 4 bases, with 15 bases left in between. Germline assignment: CDR1 KGHSH and CDR2 LQKENI. CDR3 length: 16 amino acids. The CDR3 loop is CASSPNVGQLNQPQHF. CDR3 DNA sequence: TGTGCCAGCTCACCAAATGTGGGCCAGCTAAATCAGCCCCAGCATTTT.

This clone was detected once. This sequence joins TRBV30 and TRBJ2-5; a weak D match, TRBD1 (6 bases). V lost 1 base and J 7 bases, leaving 16 bases between the germline ends. The CDR3 is 14 amino acids. The germline gives CDR1 GTSNPN, CDR2 SVGIG (reference sequence). The CDR3 region has the DNA TGTGCCTGGAGTGATACAGGGTTTTCAGGGACCCAGTACTTC. This encodes CAWSDTGFSGTQYF.

CDR3 sequence: CASSLGSPKASPLHF. CDR3 bases: TGTGCCAGTAGTCTCGGGTCTCCAAAGGCTTCACCCCTCCACTTT. V and J are TRBV19 and TRBJ1-6, with D hard to call. The V gene lost 5 bases and the J gene lost 9 bases, with 17 bases spanning the gap. This CDR3 is 15 amino acids long. CDR1 and CDR2 from the germline V gene are LNHDA and SQIVND (reference sequence).

The chain recombines TRBV30 with TRBJ1-6; D may be TRBD1 (5 bases). V dropped 2 bases and J dropped 5 bases, with 25 bases sitting between them. This CDR3 is 19 amino acids long. The germline gives CDR1 GTSNPN, CDR2 SVGIG (reference sequence). As DNA, the CDR3 is TGTGCCTGGAGTACTCGCAGGGTTTTCGGAGTTGAGAATAATTCACCCCTCCACTTT. Its protein product is CAWSTRRVFGVENNSPLHF. Complete variable domain (other parts from reference TRBV30 and TRBJ1-6): SQTIHQWPATLVQPVGSPLSLECTVEGTSNPNLYWYRQAAGRGLQLLFYSVGIGQISSEVPQNLSASRPQDRQFILSSKKLLLSDSGFYLCAWSTRRVFGVENNSPLHFGNGTRLTVT.

The CDR3 sequence: CATDRGQAFF. CDR3 nucleotide sequence: TGTGCCACCGACAGGGGACAAGCTTTCTTT. The chain uses TRBV28 and TRBJ1-1; TRBD1 aligns across 8 bases. CDR1 is MDHEN, CDR2 SYDVKM, per germline. Trimming removed 10 bases from V and 9 bases from J; junction bases left unmatched: 4. The CDR3 contains 10 residues. The full variable domain, in which reference TRBV28 and TRBJ1-1 provide the parts outside the CDR3, is DVKVTQSSRYLVKRTGEKVFLECVQDMDHENMFWYRQDPGLGLRLIYFSYDVKMKEKGDIPEGYSVSREKKERFSLILESASTNQTSMYLCATDRGQAFFGQGTRLTVV.

V gene TRBV3-1 (or the pseudogene TRBV3-2) combines with J gene TRBJ2-3, with 10 bases that match TRBD2. Germline CDR1 LGHDT, CDR2 YNNKEL (reference sequence). The V segment lost 4 bases and the J segment 3 bases; nucleotides outside the gene matches: 1. The CDR3 extends over 14 amino acids. The CDR3 DNA reads as TGTGCCAGCAGCCTGACTAGCGGGACAGATACGCAGTATTTT. This translates into CASSLTSGTDTQYF.

This clone has just a few counts. This chain uses TRBV6-5 with TRBJ1-2; the D is unclear. V lost 7 bases to trimming and J lost 2 bases, with 2 bases between them. The CDR3 totals 10 residues. Per the germline V gene, CDR1 is MNHEY and CDR2 is SVGAGI. The CDR3 spells CASINYGYTF. The DNA for the CDR3 is TGTGCCAGCATAAACTATGGCTACACCTTC.